This TCR beta chain came from a study of OX40 agonist ivuxolimab in advanced cancers. Study summary: People in dose escalation had one of these cancers: hepatocellular carcinoma, melanoma, renal cell or head and neck cancer.

Regarding the study as a whole: Among the least clonally expanded were partial responders at 0.1-3.0 mg/kg.

Libraries were prepared by immunoSEQ multiplex PCR; TCRdb keeps only in-frame clonotypes and omits some of them. This sample carries tens of thousands of clones, roughly 84% of them seen once, and the ten largest clones take around 6.6%. This CDR3 region has 13 residues. The germline V gene has CDR1 MRHNA and CDR2 SNTAGT. Trimming pared 6 bases from V and 8 bases from J, leaving 11 bases between. The timepoints at which blood was sampled were baseline, cycle 4 day 1, and cycle 7 day 1. Details on this clone: What it recognizes is unknown.

The source was CD4+ or CD8+ T cells sorted from blood, collected in a trial of the OX40 agonist ivuxolimab. The chain is built from TRBV6-4 and TRBJ1-6; D remains unclear. The sequence came from an adult with an advanced solid tumor such as melanoma, head and neck, liver or kidney cancer. CDR3 sequence: CASSLESHSPLHF. CDR3 DNA: TGTGCCAGCAGCTTGGAAAGCCATTCACCCCTCCACTTT.